The rows below give T cell receptor beta chains drawn from one sample of a study of blood T cell repertoires in COVID-19. Sequencing was performed with immunoSEQ multiplex PCR; in TCRdb, only in-frame clones are kept and a portion is missing. The sample lists more than 150,000 clones, approximately 80% occurring once. The sequenced material came from peripheral blood. The receptors shown here come from a woman of 80 years or more with COVID-19, enrolled during active disease. CDR3s include the opening cysteine and the closing phenylalanine or tryptophan. A D gene is named only where the DNA matches it firmly. Some rows have no size entry. The others give once, few or many, or a class for an expanded clone.

J: TRBJ1-5
size: NA
D: NA
V: TRBV19
CDR3: CASSISTQPQHF

J: TRBJ2-6
size: NA
D: NA
V: TRBV19
CDR3: CASSTTGANVLTF

J: TRBJ2-4
size: NA
D: TRBD1
V: TRBV18
CDR3: CASTTGGADIQYF

J: TRBJ2-7
size: NA
D: TRBD2
V: TRBV6-2/TRBV6-3
CDR3: CASSLTSGGYEQYF

J: TRBJ2-3
size: few
D: NA
V: TRBV5-1
CDR3: CASSLYGSSTDTQYF

J: TRBJ1-1
size: NA
D: TRBD1
V: TRBV20-1
CDR3: CSAGQGAAFF

J: TRBJ2-5
size: NA
D: NA
V: TRBV5-1
CDR3: CASSLAGGTEETQYF

J: TRBJ2-5
size: NA
D: NA
V: TRBV3-1/TRBV3-2
CDR3: CASSQGQLAGETQYF

J: TRBJ2-1
size: NA
D: NA
V: TRBV19
CDR3: CASSIAAGEQFF

J: TRBJ2-7
size: NA
D: TRBD1
V: TRBV10-3
CDR3: CAISESGTGVHEQYF

J: TRBJ1-1
size: NA
D: NA
V: TRBV3-1/TRBV3-2
CDR3: CASSLIEGRNTEAFF

J: TRBJ1-5
size: NA
D: TRBD1
V: TRBV19
CDR3: CASSNTGQGGDQSQHF

J: TRBJ1-1
size: NA
D: NA
V: TRBV6-1
CDR3: CASSEYRDTEAFF

J: TRBJ2-3
size: NA
D: TRBD2
V: TRBV6-1
CDR3: CASSEILAGGPDTQYF

J: TRBJ2-3
size: NA
D: TRBD2
V: TRBV5-1
CDR3: CASSLFSGGAGDTQYF

J: TRBJ1-2
size: NA
D: NA
V: TRBV7-9
CDR3: CASSLDEAYGYTF

J: TRBJ1-2
size: NA
D: NA
V: TRBV5-1
CDR3: CASSFGTPGGYGYTF

J: TRBJ2-2
size: NA
D: TRBD1
V: TRBV19
CDR3: CASSRTGVDTGELFF

J: TRBJ2-1
size: NA
D: TRBD2
V: TRBV6-1
CDR3: CASSEWSGSSYNEQFF

J: TRBJ2-3
size: NA
D: TRBD1
V: TRBV18
CDR3: CASRRSGQNTDTQYF

J: TRBJ2-2
size: NA
D: NA
V: TRBV27
CDR3: CASSLGFGRDNTGELFF

J: TRBJ2-5
size: NA
D: NA
V: TRBV15
CDR3: CATSPRGQETQYF

J: TRBJ2-1
size: NA
D: TRBD2
V: TRBV7-8
CDR3: CASSPRSGRPYNEQFF

J: TRBJ1-6
size: NA
D: NA
V: TRBV5-1
CDR3: CASSLRGEAPLHF

J: TRBJ2-1
size: once
D: NA
V: TRBV27
CDR3: CASRQGYNEQFF

J: TRBJ2-3
size: NA
D: NA
V: TRBV7-7
CDR3: CASSSTRRSYLPHPLFGQYF

J: TRBJ1-1
size: NA
D: TRBD1
V: TRBV27
CDR3: CASSLWGTGMNTEAFF

J: TRBJ2-7
size: few
D: NA
V: TRBV18
CDR3: CASSLDSSPTYEQYF

J: TRBJ2-2
size: NA
D: NA
V: TRBV2
CDR3: CASSPMRGGTGELFF

J: TRBJ2-5
size: NA
D: TRBD1
V: TRBV11-1
CDR3: CASSLETGQETQYF

J: TRBJ2-1
size: NA
D: TRBD1
V: TRBV23-1
CDR3: CASSQFDRGEYNEQFF

J: TRBJ1-6
size: NA
D: TRBD1
V: TRBV5-4
CDR3: CASSLGQAPSPLHF

J: TRBJ2-2
size: NA
D: NA
V: TRBV18
CDR3: CASSPSRGTGELFF

J: TRBJ1-4
size: NA
D: NA
V: TRBV4-2
CDR3: CASSQNGRAFF

J: TRBJ2-7
size: NA
D: TRBD2
V: TRBV4-2
CDR3: CASSPPVTSGSSYEQYF

J: TRBJ2-3
size: NA
D: TRBD2
V: TRBV7-9
CDR3: CASSSRTSGRALTDTQYF

J: TRBJ2-7
size: NA
D: NA
V: TRBV11-3
CDR3: CASSRPLLAEAYEQYF

J: TRBJ2-1
size: few
D: NA
V: TRBV7-9
CDR3: CASSPGSSLFDEQFF

J: TRBJ1-2
size: NA
D: NA
V: TRBV19
CDR3: CASRSVLDGYTF

J: TRBJ1-2
size: NA
D: NA
V: TRBV10-3
CDR3: CAISESGRESGYTF

J: TRBJ1-6
size: NA
D: NA
V: TRBV18
CDR3: CASSPPNSPLHF

J: TRBJ2-3
size: NA
D: TRBD1
V: TRBV24-1
CDR3: CATSARGLDTQYF

J: TRBJ1-1
size: once
D: NA
V: TRBV19
CDR3: CASSITDRLNTEAFF

J: TRBJ2-6
size: NA
D: NA
V: TRBV7-6
CDR3: CASSLEAGSGANVLTF

J: TRBJ1-1
size: NA
D: NA
V: TRBV19
CDR3: CASSIAGGPSTEAFF

J: TRBJ2-7
size: NA
D: TRBD1
V: TRBV27
CDR3: CASSLRQGAYEQYF

J: TRBJ2-5
size: NA
D: NA
V: TRBV5-4
CDR3: CASSPFFQRETQYF

J: TRBJ1-1
size: NA
D: TRBD1
V: TRBV18
CDR3: CASSPRTGFLEAFF